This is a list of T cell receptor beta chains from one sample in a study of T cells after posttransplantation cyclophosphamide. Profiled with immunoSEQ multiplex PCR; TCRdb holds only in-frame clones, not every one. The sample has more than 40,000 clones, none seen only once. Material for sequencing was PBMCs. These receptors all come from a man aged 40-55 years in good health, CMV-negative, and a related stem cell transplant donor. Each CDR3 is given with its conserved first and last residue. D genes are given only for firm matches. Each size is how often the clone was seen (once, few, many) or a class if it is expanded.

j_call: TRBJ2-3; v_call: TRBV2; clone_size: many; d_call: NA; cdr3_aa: CAGSWEKTDTQYF; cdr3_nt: TGTGCCGGGAGCTGGGAGAAGACAGATACGCAGTATTTT
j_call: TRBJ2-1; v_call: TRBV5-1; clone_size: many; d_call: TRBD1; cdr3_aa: CASSLKPGQGYNEQFF; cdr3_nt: TGCGCCAGCAGCTTGAAGCCGGGACAGGGGTACAATGAGCAGTTCTTC
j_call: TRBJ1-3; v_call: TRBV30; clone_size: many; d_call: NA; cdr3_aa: CAWSVGGGNTIYF; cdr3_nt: TGTGCCTGGAGTGTAGGAGGAGGAAACACCATATATTTT
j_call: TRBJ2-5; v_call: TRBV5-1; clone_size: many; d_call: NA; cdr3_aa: CASSFGGAENQETQYF; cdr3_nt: TGCGCCAGCAGCTTTGGAGGAGCGGAAAACCAAGAGACCCAGTACTTC
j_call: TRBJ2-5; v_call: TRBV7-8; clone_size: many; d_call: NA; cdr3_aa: CASSPFSSGQETQYF; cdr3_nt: TGTGCCAGCAGCCCTTTTTCGAGCGGACAAGAGACCCAGTACTTC
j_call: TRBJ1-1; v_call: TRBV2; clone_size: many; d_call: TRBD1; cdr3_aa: CASSAGQGNTEAFF; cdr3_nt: TGTGCCAGCAGCGCAGGACAGGGTAACACTGAAGCTTTCTTT
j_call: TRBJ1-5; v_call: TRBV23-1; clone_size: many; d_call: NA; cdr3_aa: CASSPGQEVQPQHF; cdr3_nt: TGCGCCAGCAGTCCTGGACAAGAAGTCCAGCCCCAGCATTTT
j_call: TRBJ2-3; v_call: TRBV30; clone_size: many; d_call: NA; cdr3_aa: CAWSSRGKSDTQYF; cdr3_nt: TGTGCCTGGAGTTCCAGGGGAAAGTCAGATACGCAGTATTTT
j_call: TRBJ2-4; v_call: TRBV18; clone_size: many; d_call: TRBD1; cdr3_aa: CASSRGTGEINIQYF; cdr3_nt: TGTGCCAGCTCTCGCGGGACAGGAGAAATAAACATTCAGTACTTC
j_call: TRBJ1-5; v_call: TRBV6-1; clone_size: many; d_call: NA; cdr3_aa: CASSPTGAFNQPQHF; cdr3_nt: TGTGCCAGCAGTCCCACAGGAGCCTTCAATCAGCCCCAGCATTTT
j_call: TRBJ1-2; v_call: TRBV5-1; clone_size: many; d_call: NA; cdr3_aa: CASSFDGLGDGYTF; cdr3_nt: TGCGCCAGCAGCTTCGACGGACTAGGGGATGGCTACACCTTC
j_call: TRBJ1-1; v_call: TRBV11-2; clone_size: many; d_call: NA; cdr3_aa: CASSLGGVFAFF; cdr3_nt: TGTGCCAGCAGCTTAGGGGGGGTATTTGCTTTCTTT
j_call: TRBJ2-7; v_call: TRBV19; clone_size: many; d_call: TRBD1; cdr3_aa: CASSSGLGQVSYEQYF; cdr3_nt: TGTGCCAGTAGTAGTGGACTGGGACAGGTAAGCTACGAGCAGTACTTC
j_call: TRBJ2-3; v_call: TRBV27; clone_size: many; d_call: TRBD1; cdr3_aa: CATSDREGLDTQYF; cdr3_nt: TGTGCCACTTCGGACAGGGAAGGGTTGGATACGCAGTATTTT
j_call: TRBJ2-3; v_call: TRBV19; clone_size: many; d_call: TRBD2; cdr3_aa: CASSISLAGTDTQYF; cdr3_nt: TGTGCCAGTAGTATCTCTCTAGCGGGCACAGATACGCAGTATTTT